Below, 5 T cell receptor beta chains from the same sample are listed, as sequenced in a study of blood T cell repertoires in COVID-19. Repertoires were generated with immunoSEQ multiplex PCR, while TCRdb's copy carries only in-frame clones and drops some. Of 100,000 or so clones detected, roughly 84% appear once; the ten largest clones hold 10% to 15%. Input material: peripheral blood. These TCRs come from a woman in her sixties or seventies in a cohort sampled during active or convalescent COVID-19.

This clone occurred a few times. CDR3 nucleotide sequence: TGTGCCTGGGAGACAGGGGGGGAACAGCCCCAGCATTTT. Protein sequence: CAWETGGEQPQHF. The gene calls are TRBV30 and TRBJ1-5, with 9 bases matching TRBD1. CDR1 is GTSNPN and CDR2 is SVGIG in the germline V gene (reference sequence). The CDR3 consists of 13 residues. The ends lost 5 bases at V and 7 bases at J; junction bases unmatched: 6.

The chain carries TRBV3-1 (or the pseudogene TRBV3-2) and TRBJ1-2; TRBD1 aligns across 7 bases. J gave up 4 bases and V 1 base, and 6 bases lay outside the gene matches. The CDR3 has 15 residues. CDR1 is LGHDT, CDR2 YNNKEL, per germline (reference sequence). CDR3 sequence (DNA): TGTGCCAGCAGCCAAGGTCCGTCAGGGGGCTATGGCTACACCTTC. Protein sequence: CASSQGPSGGYGYTF.

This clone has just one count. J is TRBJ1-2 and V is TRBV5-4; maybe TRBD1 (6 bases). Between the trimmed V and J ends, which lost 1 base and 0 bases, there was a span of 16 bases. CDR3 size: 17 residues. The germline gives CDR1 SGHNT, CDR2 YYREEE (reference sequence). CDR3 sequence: CASSLWPLDRTNYGYTF. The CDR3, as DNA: TGTGCCAGCAGCTTGTGGCCTTTGGACAGAACTAACTATGGCTACACCTTC. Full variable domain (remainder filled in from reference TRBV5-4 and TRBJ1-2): ETGVTQSPTHLIKTRGQQVTLRCSSQSGHNTVSWYQQALGQGPQFIFQYYREEENGRGNFPPRFSGLQFPNYSSELNVNALELDDSALYLCASSLWPLDRTNYGYTFGSGTRLTVV.

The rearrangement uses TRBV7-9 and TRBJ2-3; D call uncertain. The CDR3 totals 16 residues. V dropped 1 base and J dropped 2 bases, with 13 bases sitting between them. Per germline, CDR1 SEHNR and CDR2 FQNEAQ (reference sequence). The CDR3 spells CASSLGSRPLTDTQYF. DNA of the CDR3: TGTGCCAGCAGCTTAGGGTCCAGGCCACTCACAGATACGCAGTATTTT.

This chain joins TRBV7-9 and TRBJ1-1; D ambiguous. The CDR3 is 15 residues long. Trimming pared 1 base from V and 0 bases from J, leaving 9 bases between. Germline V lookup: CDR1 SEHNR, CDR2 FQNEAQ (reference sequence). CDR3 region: CASSLGRAMNTEAFF. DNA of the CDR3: TGTGCCAGCAGCTTAGGGCGGGCGATGAACACTGAAGCTTTCTTT.